Listed below are T cell receptor beta chains from one sample, sequenced in a study of blood T cell repertoires in COVID-19. Method: immunoSEQ multiplex PCR; TCRdb's copy keeps in-frame clones and lacks some. The data show 80,000 to 100,000 clones, over 70% seen once. The sequenced sample consisted of peripheral blood. Every receptor here comes from a man in his sixties with acute or convalescent COVID-19. CDR3s include the opening cysteine and the closing phenylalanine or tryptophan. The D gene is left open where the match is weak. The size of a clone is reported for some rows only, either as once, few or many, or as a class for expanded clones.

TGTGCCAGCAGTTTAGAGGGAGGGGTGAAGACCCAGTACTTC,CASSLEGGVKTQYF,TRBJ2-5,TRBV27,TRBD2,NA
TGTGCCAGCAGACCGCTGGGGAGCTATGGCTACACCTTC,CASRPLGSYGYTF,TRBJ1-2,TRBV5-4,NA,NA
TGTGCCAGCAGCTTGCGGGGACAGGGAAAAAATGGCTACACCTTC,CASSLRGQGKNGYTF,TRBJ1-2,TRBV7-2,TRBD1,NA
TGTGCCACCGGTCCCGGGGGAAGCACAGATACGCAGTATTTT,CATGPGGSTDTQYF,TRBJ2-3,TRBV15,NA,NA
TGCGCCAGCAGAGGTAGCGGGGCTCTCTCTGGGGCCAACGTCCTGACTTTC,CASRGSGALSGANVLTF,TRBJ2-6,TRBV5-1,TRBD2,NA
TGTGCCAGTAGCGAGCAGACAAGGGGTGTGCAGTATTTT,CASSEQTRGVQYF,TRBJ2-3,TRBV19,NA,NA
TGTGCCAGCAGCTTGGACACCGGGACAGGGGGCCAGGTGAACACTGAAGCTTTCTTT,CASSLDTGTGGQVNTEAFF,TRBJ1-1,TRBV5-6,TRBD1,NA
TGTGCCAGCAGTTTACTCGACAGGGACAATGAGCAGTTCTTC,CASSLLDRDNEQFF,TRBJ2-1,TRBV28,TRBD1,NA
TGTGCCAGCAGGACTCCCGGGAGAGATAACAATGAGCAGTTCTTC,CASRTPGRDNNEQFF,TRBJ2-1,TRBV5-6,NA,few
TGCAGTGCTAACATGGAGACCCAGTACTTC,CSANMETQYF,TRBJ2-5,TRBV20-1,NA,NA
TGTGCCATCAGTGATACGGGGGTAAACACTGAAGCTTTCTTT,CAISDTGVNTEAFF,TRBJ1-1,TRBV10-3,NA,NA
TGTGCCAGCAGTCGGGACAGAGATACGCAGTATTTT,CASSRDRDTQYF,TRBJ2-3,TRBV11-1,TRBD1,NA
TGTGCCAGTACTAGCGAAAACGGGGAGCTGTTTTTT,CASTSENGELFF,TRBJ2-2,TRBV12-3/TRBV12-4,TRBD2,NA
TGTGCCAGCAGCCAGAGCAGGGAAGAGACCCAGTACTTC,CASSQSREETQYF,TRBJ2-5,TRBV7-3,NA,NA
TGTGCCAGCAGCTTGAATCGGCAGGGAGGTGTGCCCCAGCATTTT,CASSLNRQGGVPQHF,TRBJ1-5,TRBV5-8,NA,NA
TGCGCCAGCAGCCAAGATATCGGTAACACTGAAGCTTTCTTT,CASSQDIGNTEAFF,TRBJ1-1,TRBV4-1,NA,NA
TGTGCCAGCCGTCGGGTTGCTATGTATGAGCAGTTCTTC,CASRRVAMYEQFF,TRBJ2-1,TRBV11-2,NA,NA
TGTGCCAGCACTGTGAGACCCCAAGGGGACACTGAAGCTTTCTTT,CASTVRPQGDTEAFF,TRBJ1-1,TRBV28,NA,NA